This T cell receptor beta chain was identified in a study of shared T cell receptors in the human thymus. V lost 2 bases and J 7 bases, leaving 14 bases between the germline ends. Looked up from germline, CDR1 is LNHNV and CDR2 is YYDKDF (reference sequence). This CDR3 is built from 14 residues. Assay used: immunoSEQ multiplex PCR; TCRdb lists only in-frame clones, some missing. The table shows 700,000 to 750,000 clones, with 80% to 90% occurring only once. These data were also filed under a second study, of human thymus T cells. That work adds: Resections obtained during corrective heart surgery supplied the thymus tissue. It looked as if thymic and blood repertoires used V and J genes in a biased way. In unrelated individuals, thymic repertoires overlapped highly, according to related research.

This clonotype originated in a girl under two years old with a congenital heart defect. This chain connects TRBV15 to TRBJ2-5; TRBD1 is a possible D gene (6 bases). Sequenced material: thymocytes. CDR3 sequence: CATSRSRGSGTQYF. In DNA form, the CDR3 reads TGTGCCACCAGCAGATCCAGGGGTTCTGGGACCCAGTACTTC.